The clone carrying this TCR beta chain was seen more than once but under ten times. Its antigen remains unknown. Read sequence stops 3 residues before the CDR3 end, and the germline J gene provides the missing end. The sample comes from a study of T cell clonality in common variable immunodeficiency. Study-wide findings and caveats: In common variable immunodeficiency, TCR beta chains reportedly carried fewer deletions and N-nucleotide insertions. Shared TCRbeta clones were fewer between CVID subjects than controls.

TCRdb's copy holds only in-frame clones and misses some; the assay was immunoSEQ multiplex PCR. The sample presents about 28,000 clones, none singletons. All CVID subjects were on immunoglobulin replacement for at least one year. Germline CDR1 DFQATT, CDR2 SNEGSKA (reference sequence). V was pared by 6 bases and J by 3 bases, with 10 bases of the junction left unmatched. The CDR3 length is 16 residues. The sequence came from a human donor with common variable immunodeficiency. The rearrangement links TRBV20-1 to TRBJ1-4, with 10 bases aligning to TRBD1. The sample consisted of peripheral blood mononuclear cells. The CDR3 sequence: CSARDRGQVANEKLFF. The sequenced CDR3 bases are TGCAGTGCGCGAGACAGGGGGCAGGTAGCTAATGAAAAA.